Presented here are 17 T cell receptor beta chains from one specimen sequenced in a study of blood T cell repertoires in COVID-19. Clones were sequenced by immunoSEQ multiplex PCR, and TCRdb holds only the in-frame ones, with some missing. The data hold around 97,000 clones, with roughly 82% observed a single time. The sequenced material came from peripheral blood. The receptors were gathered from a human donor in a cohort sampled during active COVID-19.

The CDR3 reads CASRGPGTGRGSPLHF. The CDR3 DNA reads TGTGCCAGTAGAGGACCCGGGACAGGGAGAGGGTCACCCCTCCACTTT. This chain connects TRBV19 to TRBJ1-6; TRBD1 agrees at 9 bases. This CDR3 has 16 amino acids. V was clipped by 6 bases and J by 10 bases; unmatched bases: 13. Germline CDR1 reads LNHDA; CDR2 reads SQIVND (reference sequence).

The chain has TRBV5-6 and TRBJ2-3, with 13 nucleotides matching TRBD2. Trimming removed 3 bases from V and 0 bases from J; junction bases left unmatched: 1. The CDR3 consists of 16 residues. From germline, CDR1 is SGHDT and CDR2 YYEEEE. The CDR3 loop is CASSWGLAGSTDTQYF. The DNA for the CDR3 is TGTGCCAGCAGCTGGGGACTAGCGGGGAGCACAGATACGCAGTATTTT.

The chain has TRBV7-8 and TRBJ2-3; 8 bases are shared with TRBD2. Trimming removed 5 bases from V and 1 base from J; junction bases left unmatched: 14. The CDR3 is 18 residues long. Germline-derived CDR1 and CDR2 are SGHVS and FQNEAQ. For the CDR3, the DNA is TGTGCCAGCAGCCCGGGGGGGCCACGTACCGTCGGCACAGATACGCAGTATTTT. It yields the protein CASSPGGPRTVGTDTQYF.

CDR3 sequence: CASTKETGGRSYEQYF. Written as DNA, the CDR3 is TGTGCCAGCACTAAGGAGACAGGGGGTCGGTCCTACGAGCAGTACTTC. The V gene is TRBV2, the J gene TRBJ2-7, with 9 bases fitting TRBD1. Germline CDR1 reads SNHLY; CDR2 reads FYNNEI. The J segment lost 1 base and the V segment lost 7 bases, leaving 11 bases of the junction unmatched. The CDR3 totals 16 residues. The entire variable domain, with the rest obtained from reference TRBV2 and TRBJ2-7, is as follows: EPEVTQTPSHQVTQMGQEVILRCVPISNHLYFYWYRQILGQKVEFLVSFYNNEISEKSEIFDDQFSVERPDGSNFTLKIRSTKLEDSAMYFCASTKETGGRSYEQYFGPGTRLTVT.

The chain joins TRBV7-3 to TRBJ1-3, with a weak D call TRBD1 (5 bases). In germline, CDR1 is SGHTA, CDR2 FQGTGA. Trimming pared 4 bases from V and 3 bases from J, leaving 13 bases between. CDR3 length: 15 residues. CDR3 in DNA: TGTGCCAGCAGCTCACAGGTGTCGGGTGGAAACACCATATATTTT. It translates to CASSSQVSGGNTIYF.

The chain is built from TRBV3-1 (or the pseudogene TRBV3-2) and TRBJ1-1, with D possibly being TRBD1 (5 bases). CDR1 is LGHDT and CDR2 is YNNKEL in the germline V gene (reference sequence). The CDR3 is 15 amino acids. Trimming took 4 bases from V and 4 from J, leaving 16 bases between them. CDR3 loop: CASSPTSTGITEAFF. Written as DNA, the CDR3 is TGTGCCAGCAGCCCCACTTCCACAGGAATCACTGAAGCTTTCTTT.

This clone appeared once. V is TRBV7-9 and J is TRBJ1-6; 7 nucleotides match TRBD1. This CDR3 spans 13 amino acids. CDR1 is SEHNR and CDR2 is FQNEAQ in the germline V gene (reference sequence). Trimming cost V 5 bases and J 10 bases; bases outside gene matches: 5. The CDR3 reads CASSQGDLSPLHF. The CDR3, as DNA: TGTGCCAGCAGCCAGGGGGATCTGTCACCCCTCCACTTT.

The chain has TRBV27 and TRBJ1-5, with TRBD1 matching 7 bases. The junction had 8 bases not matched to a gene; V was cut back by 4 bases and J by 2 bases. The CDR3 runs 16 residues. CDR1 is MNHEY and CDR2 is SMNVEV in the germline V gene (reference sequence). The CDR3: CASSSRQGVGNQPQHF. The CDR3 coding sequence is TGTGCCAGCAGTTCCCGACAGGGAGTGGGCAATCAGCCCCAGCATTTT.

The CDR3 sequence is CASSWGTGSEQYF. DNA for the CDR3: TGCGCCAGCAGCTGGGGGACAGGGTCCGAGCAGTACTTC. This chain joins TRBV5-1 and TRBJ2-7; TRBD1 matches 9 bases. The germline V gene encodes CDR1 SGHRS and CDR2 YFSETQ. Losses at the gene ends were 3 bases for V and 6 bases for J; bases not matched to a gene: 4. CDR3 size: 13 residues.

The chain combines TRBV30 with TRBJ1-5; D gene unclear. Germline CDR1 is GTSNPN and CDR2 is SVGIG (reference sequence). There are 13 residues in the CDR3. Deletions cut 3 bases from V and 4 bases from J, with 10 bases between. The DNA for the CDR3 is TGTGCCTGGAGCCTTGACGGGAATCAGCCCCAGCATTTT. Translation: CAWSLDGNQPQHF.

The chain joins TRBV30 to TRBJ1-2, with TRBD1 matching over 10 bases. Germline CDR1 reads GTSNPN; CDR2 reads SVGIG (reference sequence). J lost 7 bases, V lost 2 bases, and 13 bases had no gene match. The CDR3 sequence is 16 residues long. DNA of the CDR3: TGTGCCTGGAGTCTAACCCGACGACAGGGGGCTGGTGGCTACACCTTC. This sequence encodes CAWSLTRRQGAGGYTF.

The chain uses TRBV3-1 (or the pseudogene TRBV3-2) and TRBJ1-2; D ambiguous. Trimming took off 0 bases at V and 6 bases at J, with 11 bases between the two ends. The V gene's germline CDR1 is LGHDT and CDR2 YNNKEL (reference sequence). This CDR3 spans 14 amino acids. This chain's CDR3 is CASSQDRDSNGYTF. For the CDR3, the DNA is TGTGCCAGCAGCCAAGATCGGGATTCGAATGGCTACACCTTC.

The genes are TRBV10-2 and TRBJ2-3; D not resolved. Germline CDR1 is WSHSY and CDR2 is SAAADI. Trimming removed 4 bases from V and 2 bases from J, with 10 bases in between. The CDR3 loop spans 14 amino acids. This chain's CDR3 is CASSVTSITDTQYF. The CDR3 region has the DNA TGCGCCAGCAGTGTTACTTCAATCACAGATACGCAGTATTTT.

The gene calls are TRBV18 and TRBJ1-1; TRBD1 matches 10 bases. Germline loops: CDR1 KGHSH, CDR2 LQKENI. V lost 3 bases to trimming and J lost 0 bases; unmatched junction nucleotides: 7. The CDR3 is 17 amino acids. The CDR3 nucleotides read TGTGCCAGCTCACCCATAGGGACAGGGGTTTTGAACACTGAAGCTTTCTTT. This translates into CASSPIGTGVLNTEAFF.

There are a few counts of this clone. The chain couples TRBV6-1 to TRBJ1-6; D gene unclear. CDR3 length equals 18 residues. Germline V gene sequence: CDR1 MNHNS, CDR2 SASEGT. V was shortened by 6 bases and J by 0 bases, with 18 bases between the two germline ends. CDR3 sequence: CASSETLGLSSYNSPLHF. DNA of the CDR3: TGTGCCAGCAGCGAAACCCTAGGCCTCAGCTCCTATAATTCACCCCTCCACTTT.

V usage is TRBV6-1 and J usage is TRBJ2-3, with 10 nucleotides matching TRBD2. Germline V gives CDR1 MNHNS, CDR2 SASEGT. J gave up 2 bases and V 2 bases, and 4 bases lay outside the gene matches. CDR3 length: 16 amino acids. Here the CDR3 DNA reads TGTGCCAGCAGTGAATTAGCGGGGGGCTACACAGATACGCAGTATTTT. Translation gives CASSELAGGYTDTQYF.

This rearrangement joins TRBV4-2 to TRBJ1-6; 10 nucleotides agree with TRBD1. With 4 bases clipped from V and 5 bases from J, the junction kept 2 bases outside the gene matches. This CDR3 comprises 15 residues. Germline CDR1 is LGHNA and CDR2 is YNFKEQ. The CDR3 region has the DNA TGTGCCAGCAGCCTGACAGGGGGCGATAATTCACCCCTCCACTTT. Translation: CASSLTGGDNSPLHF.